This T cell receptor beta chain was recorded in a study of chemoradiotherapy in HPV16-positive cancers. Sequencing was performed with immunoSEQ multiplex PCR; in TCRdb, only in-frame clones are kept and a portion is missing. The profile covers about 39,000 clones, with under 80% appearing a single time and roughly 5.1% taken by the ten largest. The germline V and J ends were trimmed by 6 bases and 7 bases, with 16 bases remaining between them. The CDR3 is made up of 15 amino acids. Germline-derived CDR1 and CDR2 are MNHEY and SVGAGI. This sequence originates from a human donor with HPV-associated anogenital cancer. This sample comprised blood, obtained from a patient who underwent chemoradiotherapy. The chain carries TRBV6-5 and TRBJ1-6; D ambiguous. The CDR3 sequence: CASRDVPRPNSPLHF. In nucleotides, the CDR3 is TGTGCCAGCAGAGACGTCCCTCGACCGAATTCACCCCTCCACTTT.